Shown below are 30 T cell receptor beta chains from a single sample sequenced in a study of CD8+ T cells in alopecia areata. In each case, RNA was isolated and then reverse transcribed into cDNA as the sequencing template. TCRdb's table, derived via immunoSEQ multiplex PCR, lists solely in-frame clones and lacks some. The sample consists of 160,000 or so clones, around half of them appearing once. The sequenced sample was CD8+ T cells sorted from blood, obtained at week 0. The origin of the receptors is a human donor with alopecia areata.

The chain joins TRBV9 to TRBJ1-6; a weak D match, TRBD1 (5 bases). V lost 4 bases, J lost 6 bases, and 14 bases lay in between. The CDR3 contains 15 residues. Germline CDR1 SGDLS, CDR2 YYNGEE. DNA for the CDR3: TGTGCCAGCAGCCCTAGACAGCAACCTAATTCACCCCTCCACTTT. This codes for CASSPRQQPNSPLHF.

The count of this clone is one. The chain is built from TRBV28 and TRBJ1-1, with 7 bases identical to TRBD1. V lost 8 bases, J lost 5 bases, and 5 bases stayed unmatched. The CDR3 contains 12 residues. From germline, CDR1 is MDHEN and CDR2 SYDVKM. CDR3 nucleotide sequence: TGTGCCAGCGACCAACAGGGGACTGAAGCTTTCTTT. Translating gives CASDQQGTEAFF.

This clone was observed a single time. J is TRBJ1-1 and V is TRBV5-8; 7 nucleotides match TRBD1. Germline loops: CDR1 SGHTS, CDR2 YDEGEE. The ends lost 0 bases at V and 8 bases at J; junction bases unmatched: 1. The length of the CDR3 is 12 residues. CDR3 sequence reads: CASSLEGAEAFF. As DNA, the CDR3 is TGTGCCAGCAGCTTGGAGGGGGCGGAAGCTTTCTTT.

The genes are TRBV13 and TRBJ1-1, with 9 bases matching TRBD1. The germline gives CDR1 PRHDT, CDR2 FYEKMQ (reference sequence). Trimming cost V 5 bases and J 4 bases; bases outside gene matches: 8. The CDR3 totals 15 residues. The CDR3 region has the DNA TGTGCCAGCAGCCCTCGGACAGGGGCGGTCACTGAAGCTTTCTTT. Its protein is CASSPRTGAVTEAFF.

Concerning this clone: The sample carries other DNA sequences with the same CDR3. The chain is built from TRBV4-3 and TRBJ2-7; tentatively, D is TRBD1 (5 bases). Per the germline V gene, CDR1 is LGHNA and CDR2 is YSLEER. Trimming shortened V by 1 base and J by 4 bases, and 8 bases separated the two germline ends. The length of the CDR3 is 13 residues. The CDR3 region is CASSQGREYEQYF. CDR3 DNA sequence: TGCGCCAGCAGCCAAGGCAGGGAATACGAGCAGTACTTC.

This clone was detected only a few times. This rearrangement joins TRBV4-3 to TRBJ1-4; the D is unclear. Per the germline V gene, CDR1 is LGHNA and CDR2 is YSLEER. The germline V and J ends were trimmed by 6 bases and 0 bases, with 8 bases remaining between them. This CDR3 has 14 residues. In DNA form, the CDR3 reads TGCGCCAGCAGTTATACTGCAACTAATGAAAAACTGTTTTTT. It specifies CASSYTATNEKLFF.

The CDR3 DNA sequence: TGCGCCAGCAGCCAAGGGAGAGGCAGGGGTGAAAAACTGTTTTTT. Translating gives CASSQGRGRGEKLFF. This sequence joins TRBV4-3 and TRBJ1-4; possible D gene TRBD1, 6 bases. Between the trimmed V and J ends, which lost 1 base and 7 bases, there was a span of 13 bases. The CDR3 length is 15 residues. Per the germline V gene, CDR1 is LGHNA and CDR2 is YSLEER.

The chain uses TRBV5-1 and TRBJ2-3; D might be TRBD2 (6 bases). The V gene's germline CDR1 is SGHRS and CDR2 YFSETQ. Deletions cut 0 bases from V and 0 bases from J, with 11 bases between. The CDR3 is made up of 16 amino acids. CDR3 amino acids: CASSLGTSPSTDTQYF. Written as DNA, the CDR3 is TGCGCCAGCAGCTTGGGAACTAGCCCTAGCACAGATACGCAGTATTTT.

The chain couples TRBV6-1 to TRBJ1-1, with no clear D. Germline V gene sequence: CDR1 MNHNS, CDR2 SASEGT. V lost 8 bases to trimming and J lost 1 base, with 23 bases between them. This CDR3 is 17 amino acids long. The CDR3 is CASGGEGNLAPNTEAFF. CDR3 nucleotides: TGTGCCAGCGGTGGGGAGGGTAACCTAGCCCCGAACACTGAAGCTTTCTTT.

The genes are TRBV7-2 and TRBJ1-5, with D possibly TRBD1 on 5 matching bases. Germline V CDR1 and CDR2: SGHTA, FQGNSA. Between the trimmed V and J ends, which lost 2 bases and 6 bases, there was a span of 14 bases. The CDR3 runs 15 residues. Written as DNA, the CDR3 is TGTGCCAGCAGCTTAAGTTCCAGGGAGGGTCAGCCCCAGCATTTT. Encoded protein: CASSLSSREGQPQHF.

Remarks on this clone: The sample has other DNA sequences that encode this CDR3 too. This chain links TRBV30 with TRBJ2-7, with TRBD1 identical over 10 bases. With 2 bases clipped from V and 2 bases from J, the junction kept 3 bases outside the gene matches. The V gene's germline CDR1 is GTSNPN and CDR2 SVGIG (reference sequence). The CDR3 contains 14 residues. CDR3 DNA: TGTGCCTGGAGTCCCGGGACAGGGGCCTACGAGCAGTACTTC. Translation: CAWSPGTGAYEQYF.

The V and J genes are TRBV30 and TRBJ2-7; 10 bases align to TRBD1. After removal of 4 bases from V and 2 bases from J, the junction contained 2 bases not matched to a gene. This CDR3 contains 13 residues. The germline CDR1 and CDR2 sequences are GTSNPN and SVGIG (reference sequence). The CDR3 nucleotides read TGTGCCTGGACCGGGACAGGGGCCTACGAGCAGTACTTC. It codes for CAWTGTGAYEQYF.

Written as DNA, the CDR3 is TGCAGCGTTGCAGGGGCCCAGGGCGAGCAGTACTTC. This gives the protein CSVAGAQGEQYF. This chain links TRBV29-1 with TRBJ2-7; D is possibly TRBD1 (6 bases). Trimming removed 4 bases from V and 6 bases from J, with 13 bases in between. Germline-derived CDR1 and CDR2 are SQVTM and ANQGSEA. The CDR3 is made up of 12 amino acids.

This clone was counted only a few times. V gene TRBV27 combines with J gene TRBJ2-1, with D maybe TRBD1 (5 bases). V lost 6 bases and J lost 5, with 14 bases in between. There are 14 residues in the CDR3. Germline values: CDR1 MNHEY, CDR2 SMNVEV (reference sequence). DNA for the CDR3: TGTGCCAGCAGAGGGATGGGGCCTAACAATGAGCAGTTCTTC. This encodes CASRGMGPNNEQFF.

This chain links TRBV29-1 with TRBJ1-2, with unresolved D. The CDR3 runs to 11 residues. The V end was cut by 3 bases, the J end by 8 bases, with 10 bases between. Germline V CDR1 and CDR2: SQVTM, ANQGSEA. The DNA for the CDR3 is TGCAGCGTTGATGGCGGGCGAGGCTACACCTTC. Protein product: CSVDGGRGYTF.

This clone was seen more than once but under ten times. The J gene is TRBJ2-1, the V gene TRBV2; D gene unclear. The V end lost 5 bases, the J end lost 6 bases, and 11 bases lay between the germline ends. Germline CDR1 is SNHLY and CDR2 is FYNNEI. The length of the CDR3 is 13 residues. The CDR3 DNA reads TGTGCCAGCAGTCCAGGACCAACCAATGAGCAGTTCTTC. It specifies CASSPGPTNEQFF.

The chain combines TRBV4-3 with TRBJ1-1; D unresolved. The CDR3 consists of 15 residues. The germline V gene encodes CDR1 LGHNA and CDR2 YSLEER. Trimming removed 0 bases from V and 7 bases from J, with 15 bases in between. CDR3: CASSQDKPAWGEAFF. The CDR3 bases are TGCGCCAGCAGCCAAGATAAACCGGCATGGGGTGAAGCTTTCTTT.

Of note for this clone: At the DNA level, this CDR3 is encoded by other sequences in the same sample as well. The chain carries TRBV30 and TRBJ2-2; D is perhaps TRBD2 (6 bases). CDR1 is GTSNPN and CDR2 is SVGIG in the germline V gene (reference sequence). The CDR3 spans 13 residues. V was clipped by 0 bases and J by 6 bases, with 8 bases between them. CDR3 sequence reads: CAWSVGGAGELFF. CDR3 in DNA: TGTGCCTGGAGTGTGGGCGGGGCCGGGGAGCTGTTTTTT.

This clone was seen a few times. The rearrangement joins TRBV30 to TRBJ2-2; unclear D gene. Germline V gene sequence: CDR1 GTSNPN, CDR2 SVGIG (reference sequence). Deletions cut 4 bases from V and 4 bases from J, with 7 bases between. This CDR3 is 12 amino acids long. Here the CDR3 reads CAWNSGTGELFF. CDR3 in DNA: TGTGCCTGGAATTCAGGCACCGGGGAGCTGTTTTTT. The variable domain in full, with the rest retrieved from reference TRBV30 and TRBJ2-2, is SQTIHQWPATLVQPVGSPLSLECTVEGTSNPNLYWYRQAAGRGLQLLFYSVGIGQISSEVPQNLSASRPQDRQFILSSKKLLLSDSGFYLCAWNSGTGELFFGEGSRLTVL.

The rearrangement uses TRBV4-3 and TRBJ1-2; no definite D call. The V end lost 4 bases, the J end lost 4 bases, and 13 bases lay between the germline ends. This CDR3 is built from 14 residues. Per the germline V gene, CDR1 is LGHNA and CDR2 is YSLEER. The DNA for the CDR3 is TGCGCCAGCAGCCCGGACGGAGTTAGCTATGGCTACACCTTC. Its translation: CASSPDGVSYGYTF.

This clone turned up a few times. The V gene is TRBV27, the J gene TRBJ1-5; D unresolved. Trimming stripped 1 base from V and 2 bases from J, with 12 bases between. The CDR3 contains 16 residues. Per germline, CDR1 MNHEY and CDR2 SMNVEV (reference sequence). This chain's CDR3 is CASSLFPSAGNQPQHF. Written as DNA, the CDR3 is TGTGCCAGCAGTTTATTCCCCAGCGCGGGCAATCAGCCCCAGCATTTT.

This clone was found a few times. The chain joins TRBV7-9 to TRBJ2-1; TRBD1 is a possible D gene (5 bases). The CDR3 spans 14 residues. Trimming cost V 1 base and J 5 bases, with 9 bases left between them. Germline loops: CDR1 SEHNR, CDR2 FQNEAQ (reference sequence). The CDR3: CASSLGRADNEQFF. The CDR3 DNA reads as TGTGCCAGCAGCTTAGGCAGGGCGGACAATGAGCAGTTCTTC.

This clone was counted once. This sample includes further DNA sequences coding for the same CDR3. The genes are TRBV13 and TRBJ2-3, with TRBD1 as a possible D gene (7 bases). Germline lookup yields CDR1 PRHDT and CDR2 FYEKMQ (reference sequence). The length of the CDR3 is 13 residues. V was clipped by 5 bases and J by 4 bases, with 10 bases between them. The CDR3 region has the DNA TGTGCCAGCAGCCCCAGGGGGGCAGATACGCAGTATTTT. Amino acids: CASSPRGADTQYF. The whole variable domain, filled in from reference TRBV13 and TRBJ2-3, reads AAGVIQSPRHLIKEKRETATLKCYPIPRHDTVYWYQQGPGQDPQFLISFYEKMQSDKGSIPDRFSAQQFSDYHSELNMSSLELGDSALYFCASSPRGADTQYFGPGTRLTVL.

The chain has TRBV29-1 and TRBJ1-1; 7 bases map to TRBD1. The CDR3 extends over 12 amino acids. V shed 7 bases, J shed 0 bases, and the junction held 2 bases outside the gene matches. Germline values: CDR1 SQVTM, CDR2 ANQGSEA. CDR3 protein: CSGGQVNTEAFF. The CDR3 bases are TGCAGCGGAGGACAGGTGAACACTGAAGCTTTCTTT.

The chain recombines TRBV9 with TRBJ2-2, with TRBD2 matching 7 bases. CDR3 length: 18 amino acids. Germline CDR1 and CDR2: SGDLS and YYNGEE. The junction had 13 bases not matched to a gene; V was cut back by 3 bases and J by 2 bases. The CDR3 region is CASSDHPLAGENTGELFF. The CDR3, as DNA: TGTGCCAGCAGCGATCACCCTCTGGCGGGGGAAAACACCGGGGAGCTGTTTTTT.

The chain recombines TRBV9 with TRBJ2-1; 10 positions match TRBD2. J lost 8 bases, V lost 0 bases, and 11 bases had no gene match. CDR3 length equals 17 residues. The germline CDR1 and CDR2 sequences are SGDLS and YYNGEE. In DNA, the CDR3 is TGTGCCAGCAGCGTAGACATAGCGGGGGGCCCTGTAGATGAGCAGTTCTTC. It codes for CASSVDIAGGPVDEQFF. The variable domain in full, with the rest retrieved from reference TRBV9 and TRBJ2-1, is DSGVTQTPKHLITATGQRVTLRCSPRSGDLSVYWYQQSLDQGLQFLIQYYNGEERAKGNILERFSAQQFPDLHSELNLSSLELGDSALYFCASSVDIAGGPVDEQFFGPGTRLTVL.

The gene calls are TRBV4-3 and TRBJ1-1; no clear D gene. Germline V gene lookup returns CDR1 LGHNA and CDR2 YSLEER. V gave up 0 bases and J gave up 7 bases, with 15 bases separating them. The CDR3 spans 15 residues. CDR3 sequence reads: CASSQDATAGYEAFF. The CDR3 DNA reads as TGCGCCAGCAGCCAAGATGCGACGGCGGGTTATGAAGCTTTCTTT.

The chain combines TRBV2 with TRBJ2-1; D unresolved. Trimming stripped 7 bases from V and 3 bases from J, with 10 bases between. CDR1 and CDR2 from the germline V gene are SNHLY and FYNNEI. The CDR3 spans 13 residues. The CDR3 DNA follows: TGTGCCAGCATCGAATACGGCTACAATGAGCAGTTCTTC. The encoded protein is CASIEYGYNEQFF.

The CDR3 loop is CAWSETGGNEKLFF. The CDR3 coding sequence is TGTGCCTGGAGTGAGACAGGCGGGAATGAAAAACTGTTTTTT. The chain employs TRBV30 and TRBJ1-4; maybe TRBD1 (6 bases). CDR3 length: 14 amino acids. Germline V gene data show CDR1 as GTSNPN and CDR2 as SVGIG (reference sequence). Trimming pared 1 base from V and 5 bases from J, leaving 11 bases between.

The sample holds a few counts of this clone. The chain carries TRBV2 and TRBJ2-7; D unclear. The V end lost 6 bases, the J end lost 6 bases, and 9 bases lay between the germline ends. The CDR3 spans 11 residues. Per the germline V gene, CDR1 is SNHLY and CDR2 is FYNNEI. The CDR3 sequence is CASRVRPEQYF. The CDR3 region has the DNA TGTGCCAGCAGGGTTCGGCCCGAGCAGTACTTC. Drawing the rest from reference TRBV2 and TRBJ2-7, the complete variable domain is EPEVTQTPSHQVTQMGQEVILRCVPISNHLYFYWYRQILGQKVEFLVSFYNNEISEKSEIFDDQFSVERPDGSNFTLKIRSTKLEDSAMYFCASRVRPEQYFGPGTRLTVT.